Listed below are T cell receptor beta chains from one sample, sequenced in a study of radiotherapy plus CTLA-4 blockade in lung cancer. Data came from immunoSEQ multiplex PCR; TCRdb stores just in-frame clones and leaves some out. The sample lists 90,000 to 100,000 clones, around 74% seen once, with roughly 3.1% in the top ten. The sample consisted of peripheral blood, taken from a patient treated with radiotherapy plus ipilimumab. The receptors here all came from a human donor with non-small cell lung cancer who had a partial response to radiotherapy plus ipilimumab. Some clones in this sample may be carry-over from other donors' samples. Both conserved end residues are trimmed from each CDR3. Each record gives: V gene, J gene, CDR3 length, CDR3 protein.

v_gene: TRBV23-1; j_gene: TRBJ1-3; len: 15; CDR3aa: ASSHRETGAPGNTIY
v_gene: TRBV16; j_gene: TRBJ1-1; len: 15; CDR3aa: ASSQSRRGRIDTEAF
v_gene: TRBV4-2; j_gene: -; len: 12; CDR3aa: ASSQDTNFYEQY
v_gene: TRBV6-1; j_gene: TRBJ1-2; len: 12; CDR3aa: ASSVMIGDYGYT
v_gene: TRBV19; j_gene: TRBJ1-1; len: 12; CDR3aa: ASIAQFMNTEAF
v_gene: TRBV5-8; j_gene: TRBJ2-3; len: 13; CDR3aa: ASSYGTGHTDTQY
v_gene: TRBV6-5; j_gene: TRBJ1-1; len: 12; CDR3aa: ASSRTGTNTEAF
v_gene: TRBV7-2; j_gene: TRBJ1-2; len: 14; CDR3aa: ASSLATGSINYGYT
v_gene: TRBV5-1; j_gene: TRBJ1-6; len: 13; CDR3aa: ASSFEGALNSPLH
v_gene: TRBV19; j_gene: TRBJ2-7; len: 10; CDR3aa: ASSVRAIEQY
v_gene: TRBV27; j_gene: TRBJ2-7; len: 13; CDR3aa: ASSWAGTGDYEQY
v_gene: TRBV11-2; j_gene: TRBJ2-1; len: 11; CDR3aa: ASSSDRGNEQF
v_gene: TRBV7-3; j_gene: TRBJ2-3; len: 12; CDR3aa: ASSSSGGVLTQY
v_gene: TRBV7-9; j_gene: TRBJ2-5; len: 14; CDR3aa: ASSLVSGGFQETQY
v_gene: TRBV18; j_gene: TRBJ2-2; len: 12; CDR3aa: ASSLGQYTGELF
v_gene: TRBV7-2; j_gene: TRBJ2-1; len: 14; CDR3aa: ASSRTGTGYYNEQF
v_gene: TRBV19; j_gene: TRBJ1-1; len: 11; CDR3aa: ASRSNRGPEAF
v_gene: TRBV11-3; j_gene: TRBJ2-2; len: 15; CDR3aa: ASSGPAGGANTGELF
v_gene: TRBV7-6; j_gene: TRBJ2-5; len: 15; CDR3aa: ASSFGGGTMYQETQY
v_gene: TRBV7-8; j_gene: TRBJ2-1; len: 13; CDR3aa: ASSLARLTYNEQF
v_gene: TRBV10-1; j_gene: TRBJ1-2; len: 17; CDR3aa: ASSGRPGQGKEERYGYT
v_gene: TRBV7-3; j_gene: TRBJ1-3; len: 14; CDR3aa: ASSLIPGQGGNTIY
v_gene: TRBV7-6; j_gene: TRBJ2-3; len: 13; CDR3aa: ASSLRGRGTDTQY
v_gene: TRBV7-2; j_gene: TRBJ1-5; len: 12; CDR3aa: ASSLANSNQPQH
v_gene: TRBV11-2; j_gene: TRBJ2-2; len: 12; CDR3aa: ASTSRQGAGELF
v_gene: TRBV6-5; j_gene: TRBJ1-2; len: 12; CDR3aa: ASSSLSGLGGYT
v_gene: TRBV28; j_gene: TRBJ2-3; len: 14; CDR3aa: ASSLISGSSTDTQY
v_gene: TRBV4-2; j_gene: TRBJ1-5; len: 15; CDR3aa: ASSQDIGPVTGQPQH
v_gene: TRBV4-3; j_gene: TRBJ2-2; len: 13; CDR3aa: ASSQVAGNTGELF
v_gene: TRBV28; j_gene: TRBJ2-3; len: 14; CDR3aa: ASSSPGLALTDTQY
v_gene: TRBV2; j_gene: TRBJ2-1; len: 13; CDR3aa: ASSEQRGFYNEQF
v_gene: TRBV7-2; j_gene: TRBJ1-4; len: 10; CDR3aa: ASSFEYRKLF
v_gene: TRBV6-5; j_gene: TRBJ2-3; len: 12; CDR3aa: ASKPGLATDTQY
v_gene: TRBV6-5; j_gene: TRBJ1-2; len: 12; CDR3aa: ASSLTGVNYGYT
v_gene: TRBV2; j_gene: TRBJ2-3; len: 13; CDR3aa: ASSKRRSSTDTQY
v_gene: TRBV5-1; j_gene: TRBJ2-5; len: 16; CDR3aa: ASSLTGTSGGPTETQY
v_gene: TRBV2; j_gene: TRBJ2-6; len: 14; CDR3aa: ASSSQGISGANVLT
v_gene: TRBV18; j_gene: TRBJ1-1; len: 10; CDR3aa: ASSQQGLEAF
v_gene: TRBV5-6; j_gene: TRBJ1-2; len: 13; CDR3aa: ASSDRQGTNYGYT
v_gene: TRBV6-5; j_gene: TRBJ2-5; len: 12; CDR3aa: ASSYGRGKETQY
v_gene: TRBV6-5; j_gene: TRBJ2-7; len: 11; CDR3aa: ASSQEQGGEQY
v_gene: TRBV27; j_gene: TRBJ1-1; len: 11; CDR3aa: ASSGELNTEAF
v_gene: TRBV5-1; j_gene: TRBJ1-6; len: 14; CDR3aa: ASSPVPDSSNSPLH
v_gene: TRBV19; j_gene: TRBJ1-2; len: 11; CDR3aa: ASSMAGYYGYT
v_gene: TRBV11-2; j_gene: TRBJ2-7; len: 12; CDR3aa: ASSLGVQAYEQY
v_gene: TRBV5-4; j_gene: TRBJ1-1; len: 13; CDR3aa: ASTQGGQWNTEAF
v_gene: TRBV18; j_gene: TRBJ2-1; len: 11; CDR3aa: ASSPELEFPPF
v_gene: TRBV10-3; j_gene: TRBJ1-2; len: 15; CDR3aa: ASSDRGGGRTNYGYT
v_gene: TRBV5-1; j_gene: TRBJ1-1; len: 14; CDR3aa: ASSLRLQGASTEAF
v_gene: TRBV6-5; j_gene: TRBJ2-2; len: 12; CDR3aa: ASRRGTNTGELF
v_gene: TRBV27; j_gene: TRBJ2-3; len: 12; CDR3aa: ASSPGTSADTQY
v_gene: TRBV7-2; j_gene: TRBJ1-2; len: 13; CDR3aa: ASSSSPGQGNGYT
v_gene: TRBV5-1; j_gene: TRBJ2-7; len: 14; CDR3aa: ASSPGSGGGTYEQY
v_gene: TRBV7-9; j_gene: TRBJ1-1; len: 13; CDR3aa: ASSLEPNERGMAF